This T cell receptor (beta chain) was recorded in a study of blood T cells in healthy people across ages. PBMCs numbering at least 6 million were isolated per sample. Whole-study results and caveats: PBMC samples, being unsorted, prevented any conclusive comparison of naive and antigen-experienced cells. Per million T cells, TCR beta diversity dropped about linearly as age rose.

A remark on this clonotype: Its antigen remains unidentified.

The authors ran a second PCR of roughly 6 to 11 cycles using a sample-barcoded 5' primer and a J-beta primer mix. TCRdb reprocessed the 5' RACE reads with MiXCR, giving one entry per CDR3 protein. The sample consists of 550,000 to 750,000 distinct CDR3 sequences, under 25% of them appearing once. The CDR3 totals 13 residues. Germline loops: CDR1 DFQATT, CDR2 SNEGSKA (reference sequence). This TCR derives from a man aged 65 to 85 in good health. V and J are TRBV20-1 and TRBJ2-5, with D perhaps TRBD1 (6 bases). With the DNA end fitting TRBJ2-1 better, the J assignment may be wrong. The sequencing sample was made of blood. The CDR3 DNA reads as TGCAGTGCTAGTTTTGACAGGAAGAATGAGCAGTTCTTC. Amino acids: CSASFDRKNEQFF.